Presented here are 19 T cell receptor beta chains from one specimen sequenced in a study of response to subunit inactivated influenza vaccine. MiXCR, run by TCRdb on the RT-PCR reads, gives a single entry per CDR3 protein. The sample consists of around 520,000 distinct CDR3 sequences, about 25% of them appearing once. Source: CD4+ T cells sorted from PBMCs, taken roughly 5 days after vaccination. The receptors here all came from a man aged 45-60 years who received an inactivated influenza vaccine.

V and J are TRBV27 and TRBJ2-1; D is tentatively TRBD1 or TRBD2 (7 bases each). Per the germline V gene, CDR1 is MNHEY and CDR2 is SMNVEV (reference sequence). Trimming removed 4 bases from V and 1 base from J, with 11 bases in between. CDR3 length: 15 residues. CDR3 residues: CASSSAGQSYNEQFF. The CDR3 nucleotides read TGTGCCAGCAGTTCAGCGGGACAGTCCTACAATGAGCAGTTCTTC.

This clonotype was recorded a few times. This chain uses TRBV28 with TRBJ2-7; D gene uncertain. The CDR3 is 14 residues long. V was shortened by 5 bases and J by 2 bases, with 13 bases between the two germline ends. CDR1 and CDR2 (germline): MDHEN, SYDVKM. The CDR3 sequence is CASSVGGRAYEQYF. The CDR3 DNA follows: TGTGCCAGCAGTGTGGGTGGGCGAGCCTACGAGCAGTACTTC.

The chain links TRBV15 to TRBJ2-4; D perhaps matches TRBD2 (5 bases). V shed 2 bases and J shed 7 bases, with 12 bases lying between them. The CDR3 totals 14 residues. Germline V CDR1 and CDR2: LNHNV, YYDKDF (reference sequence). The DNA for the CDR3 is TGTGCCACCAGCAGAACCGTCGGGGAGAACATTCAGTACTTC. This gives the protein CATSRTVGENIQYF.

The gene calls are TRBV4-3 and TRBJ2-7, with D uncertain. V was shortened by 0 bases and J by 3 bases, with 9 bases between the two germline ends. In germline, CDR1 is LGHNA, CDR2 YSLEER. CDR3 length: 14 amino acids. The CDR3 bases are TGCGCCAGCAGCCAAGATTACTTCAACTACGAGCAGTACTTC. Its protein product is CASSQDYFNYEQYF.

The chain joins TRBV5-4 to TRBJ1-1; D gene uncertain. Between the trimmed V and J ends, which lost 0 bases and 1 base, there was a span of 7 bases. This CDR3 contains 14 residues. Germline lookup yields CDR1 SGHNT and CDR2 YYREEE (reference sequence). CDR3 region: CASSLEVANTEAFF. In DNA form, the CDR3 reads TGTGCCAGCAGCTTGGAGGTTGCGAACACTGAAGCTTTCTTT.

The chain combines TRBV4-2 with TRBJ2-6, with TRBD1 identical over 8 bases. The germline gives CDR1 LGHNA, CDR2 YNFKEQ. The CDR3 has 19 residues. Trimming took 4 bases from V and 1 from J; bases not matched to a gene: 12. CDR3 loop: CASSLRFQGAGSGANVLTF. CDR3 in DNA: TGTGCCAGCAGCCTGCGATTTCAGGGGGCTGGATCTGGGGCCAACGTCCTGACTTTC.

The rearrangement links TRBV29-1 to TRBJ2-1, with 10 bases lining up with TRBD2. Looked up from germline, CDR1 is SQVTM and CDR2 is ANQGSEA. The V and J ends lost 4 bases and 6 bases, in that order; junction bases with no gene match: 3. This CDR3 has 13 residues. The CDR3 is CSVASGRANEQFF. CDR3 DNA: TGCAGCGTTGCGAGCGGGAGGGCCAATGAGCAGTTCTTC.

This clonotype turned up a few times. The genes are TRBV5-1 and TRBJ2-1, with TRBD1 matching over 7 bases. The J segment lost 3 bases and the V segment lost 4 bases, leaving 7 bases of the junction unmatched. The CDR3 runs to 15 residues. The germline V gene has CDR1 SGHRS and CDR2 YFSETQ. CDR3 sequence: CASSLGDSLYNEQFF. For the CDR3, the DNA is TGCGCCAGCAGCCTTGGGGACAGCCTCTACAATGAGCAGTTCTTC.

In this sample, this clonotype turned up a few times. This chain uses TRBV6-1 with TRBJ1-1; the D is unclear. Trimming shortened V by 7 bases and J by 0 bases, and 9 bases separated the two germline ends. CDR3 length: 13 amino acids. Looked up from germline, CDR1 is MNHNS and CDR2 is SASEGT. The CDR3 reads CASTVSLNTEAFF. The DNA of the CDR3 is TGTGCCAGCACAGTCTCGCTGAACACTGAAGCTTTCTTT.

A few counts support this clonotype. This chain links TRBV7-3 with TRBJ2-2, with 7 bases that match TRBD2. Germline V CDR1 and CDR2: SGHTA, FQGTGA. The CDR3 runs 17 residues. The J segment lost 6 bases and the V segment lost 0 bases, leaving 10 bases of the junction unmatched. The CDR3 sequence: CASSLTGGGRASGELFF. The CDR3 region has the DNA TGTGCCAGCAGCTTAACTGGAGGTGGGAGGGCCTCCGGGGAGCTGTTTTTT.

This clonotype was detected only a few times. The chain is built from TRBV7-8 and TRBJ2-7; 8 bases line up with TRBD2. V dropped 4 bases and J dropped 6; count of bases not matched to a gene: 11. The CDR3 length is 15 residues. Germline V lookup: CDR1 SGHVS, CDR2 FQNEAQ. The CDR3: CASSSLAGNAREQYF. The CDR3 DNA reads as TGTGCCAGCAGCTCATTAGCGGGGAATGCTCGCGAGCAGTACTTC.

This chain links TRBV12-3 or TRBV12-4 with TRBJ2-3, with 10 bases that match TRBD2. The CDR3 runs 16 residues. Germline trimming cut 5 bases from V and 2 bases from J; bases unmatched to any gene: 7. This CDR3 reads CASSMGGLALTDTQYF. The CDR3 DNA reads as TGTGCCAGCAGTATGGGGGGACTAGCGCTCACAGATACGCAGTATTTT.

The V and J genes are TRBV7-2 and TRBJ2-7, with D hard to call. The CDR3 extends over 14 amino acids. The V end was cut by 1 base, the J end by 0 bases, with 7 bases between. Germline CDR1 reads SGHTA; CDR2 reads FQGNSA. CDR3 sequence reads: CASSLGRVSYEQYF. The CDR3 nucleotides are TGTGCCAGCAGCTTAGGAAGGGTCTCCTACGAGCAGTACTTC. Drawing the rest from reference TRBV7-2 and TRBJ2-7, the complete variable domain is GAGVSQSPSNKVTEKGKDVELRCDPISGHTALYWYRQSLGQGLEFLIYFQGNSAPDKSGLPSDRFSAERTGGSVSTLTIQRTQQEDSAVYLCASSLGRVSYEQYFGPGTRLTVT.

The CDR3 DNA sequence: TGCGCCAGCAGCATAGGACAGGGGGCGAGAACCGGGGAGCTGTTTTTT. Its protein product is CASSIGQGARTGELFF. This chain joins TRBV5-1 and TRBJ2-2, with 11 bases identical to TRBD1. J was trimmed by 5 bases and V by 4 bases; bases with no gene match: 7. The CDR3 contains 16 residues. CDR1 SGHRS and CDR2 YFSETQ come from the germline V gene.

In this sample, this clonotype turned up a few times. The rearrangement joins TRBV5-6 to TRBJ2-1; D remains ambiguous. Trimming removed 0 bases at V and 6 bases at J, with 7 bases between. The CDR3 sequence is 13 residues long. Germline V gene data show CDR1 as SGHDT and CDR2 as YYEEEE. DNA of the CDR3: TGTGCCAGCAGCTTGGACAGTAGCAATGAGCAGTTCTTC. It codes for CASSLDSSNEQFF.

This clonotype appeared a few times. V and J are TRBV18 and TRBJ1-2; TRBD1 matches 7 bases. This CDR3 is 15 amino acids long. V dropped 8 bases and J dropped 1; count of bases not matched to a gene: 10. Germline CDR1 KGHSH, CDR2 LQKENI. This chain's CDR3 is CASTPGTAINYGYTF. DNA of the CDR3: TGTGCCAGCACCCCCGGGACAGCAATTAACTATGGCTACACCTTC.

This clonotype was observed at least ten times. The chain has TRBV20-1 and TRBJ1-5; D is possibly TRBD1 (6 bases). The CDR3 is made up of 16 amino acids. The V end was cut by 1 base, the J end by 6 bases, with 19 bases between. Germline CDR1 and CDR2: DFQATT and SNEGSKA (reference sequence). The CDR3 sequence is CSARGGGPGAGQPQHF. The CDR3, as DNA: TGCAGTGCTAGAGGGGGGGGCCCGGGGGCAGGTCAGCCCCAGCATTTT.

For the CDR3, the DNA is TGCGCCAGCAGCGGGGACAGTGGGTACACCGGGGAGCTGTTTTTT. This codes for CASSGDSGYTGELFF. The chain uses TRBV5-1 and TRBJ2-2; TRBD1 matches at 7 bases. With V trimmed by 4 bases and J by 3 bases, 6 bases remained unmatched. The CDR3 is 15 residues long. Germline V gives CDR1 SGHRS, CDR2 YFSETQ.

This clonotype was counted only a few times. V gene TRBV20-1 combines with J gene TRBJ2-1; 9 nucleotides align to TRBD2. The V gene's germline CDR1 is DFQATT and CDR2 SNEGSKA (reference sequence). The CDR3 spans 16 residues. Trimming cost V 0 bases and J 5 bases; bases outside gene matches: 8. The CDR3 DNA is TGCAGTGCTAGAGACCCGACTAGCGGAGGGAACAATGAGCAGTTCTTC. Encoded protein: CSARDPTSGGNNEQFF.